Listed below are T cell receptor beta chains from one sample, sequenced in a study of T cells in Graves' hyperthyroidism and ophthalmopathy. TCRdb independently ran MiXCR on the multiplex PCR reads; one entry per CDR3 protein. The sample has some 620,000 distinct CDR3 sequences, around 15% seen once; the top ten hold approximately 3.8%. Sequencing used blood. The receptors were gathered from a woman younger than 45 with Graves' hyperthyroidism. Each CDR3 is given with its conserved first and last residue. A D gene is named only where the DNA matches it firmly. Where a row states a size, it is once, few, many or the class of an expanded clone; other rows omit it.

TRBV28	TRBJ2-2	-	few	CASSGIGVTSLAGELFF	TGTGCCAGCAGTGGTATAGGGGTTACTAGTTTGGCCGGGGAGCTGTTTTTT
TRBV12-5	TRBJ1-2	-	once	CASGFGGSSYGYTF	TGTGCTAGTGGTTTTGGGGGGAGCAGCTATGGCTACACCTTC
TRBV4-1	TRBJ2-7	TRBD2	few	CASSQGSGGYEQYF	TGCGCCAGCAGCCAAGGAAGCGGGGGCTACGAGCAGTACTTC
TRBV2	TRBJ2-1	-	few	CASRARTRPVEQFF	TGTGCCAGCAGGGCCCGGACCCGGCCGGTTGAGCAGTTCTTC
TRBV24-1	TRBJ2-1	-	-	CATSDFSNEQFF	TGTGCCACCAGTGATTTCTCCAATGAGCAGTTCTTC
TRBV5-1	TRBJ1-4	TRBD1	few	CASSFKGQGNEKLFF	TGCGCCAGCAGCTTCAAAGGACAGGGAAATGAAAAACTGTTTTTT
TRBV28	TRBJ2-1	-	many	CASSHSGRGSSYNEQFF	TGTGCCAGCAGTCATTCGGGAAGGGGGAGCTCCTACAATGAGCAGTTCTTC
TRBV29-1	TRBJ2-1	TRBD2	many	CSVQGLAGYNEQFF	TGCAGCGTACAGGGACTAGCGGGTTACAATGAGCAGTTCTTC
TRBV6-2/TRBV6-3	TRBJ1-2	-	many	CASSSGPPSDYGYTF	TGTGCCAGCAGTTCGGGACCCCCTTCGGATTATGGCTACACCTTC
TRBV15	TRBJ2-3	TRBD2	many	CATSRGLAQDTQYF	TGTGCCACCAGCCGGGGACTAGCGCAAGATACGCAGTATTTT
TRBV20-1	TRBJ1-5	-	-	CSALTGHTVSNQPQHF	TGCAGTGCCCTTACAGGGCACACAGTTAGCAATCAGCCCCAGCATTTT
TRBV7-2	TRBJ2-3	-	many	CASSRDLADTQYF	TGTGCCAGCAGCCGAGATCTCGCAGATACGCAGTATTTT
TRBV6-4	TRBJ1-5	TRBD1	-	CASSDRGGRGPSQPQHF	TGTGCCAGCAGTGACCGTGGGGGAAGGGGGCCCTCTCAGCCCCAGCATTTT
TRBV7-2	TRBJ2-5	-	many	CASSPRQGGETQYF	TGTGCCAGCAGCCCACGACAGGGAGGAGAGACCCAGTACTTC
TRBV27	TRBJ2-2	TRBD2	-	CASSLSGPRLLAGGSGTGELFF	TGTGCCAGCAGTTTATCGGGCCCACGATTGCTAGCGGGAGGATCCGGCACCGGGGAGCTGTTTTTT
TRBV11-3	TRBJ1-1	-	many	CASSKTTNTEAFF	TGTGCCAGCAGTAAGACGACGAACACTGAAGCTTTCTTT
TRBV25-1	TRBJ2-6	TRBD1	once	CASSPRGQGPSGANVLTF	TGTGCCAGCAGTCCGAGGGGACAGGGGCCGTCTGGGGCCAACGTCCTGACTTTC
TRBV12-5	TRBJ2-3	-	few	CASGDEGRSTDTQYF	TGTGCTAGTGGTGACGAGGGGAGAAGCACAGATACGCAGTATTTT
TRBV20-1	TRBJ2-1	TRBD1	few	CSASQGADHEQFF	TGCAGTGCCTCACAGGGGGCGGATCATGAGCAGTTCTTC
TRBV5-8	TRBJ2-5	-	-	CASSLAGRAEETQYF	TGTGCCAGCAGCTTGGCTGGCAGGGCCGAAGAGACCCAGTACTTC
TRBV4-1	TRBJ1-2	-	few	CASSPRLGGGGYTF	TGCGCCAGCAGCCCCCGGTTAGGCGGAGGTGGCTACACCTTC
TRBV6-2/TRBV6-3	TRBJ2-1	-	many	CASSYSGGATYNEQFF	TGTGCCAGCAGTTACTCGGGCGGGGCCACCTACAATGAGCAGTTCTTC
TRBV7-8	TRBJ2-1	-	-	CASSTLGWSSRYNEQFF	TGTGCCAGCAGCACTCTCGGTTGGAGCTCCCGCTACAATGAGCAGTTCTTC
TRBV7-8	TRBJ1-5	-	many	CASSLETTYYSNQPQHF	TGTGCCAGCAGCTTAGAAACAACGTATTATAGCAATCAGCCCCAGCATTTT
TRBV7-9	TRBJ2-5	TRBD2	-	CASSPGTRYLETQYF	TGTGCCAGCAGTCCCGGGACTAGATATCTAGAGACCCAGTACTTC
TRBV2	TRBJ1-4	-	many	CASSEYEGNNEKLFF	TGTGCCAGCAGTGAATACGAGGGAAACAATGAAAAACTGTTTTTT
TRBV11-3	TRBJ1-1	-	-	CASKLGTREGYTEAFF	TGTGCCAGCAAGCTCGGGACAAGGGAGGGCTACACTGAAGCTTTCTTT
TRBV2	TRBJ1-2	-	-	CASSGWREEYGYTF	TGTGCCAGCAGTGGGTGGAGGGAAGAATATGGCTACACCTTC
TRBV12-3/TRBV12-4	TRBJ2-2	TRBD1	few	CASIPQGAAGELFF	TGTGCCAGCATCCCACAGGGGGCGGCCGGGGAGCTGTTTTTT
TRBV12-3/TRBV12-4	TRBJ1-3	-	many	CASSFSGAGNTIYF	TGTGCCAGCAGTTTCTCTGGGGCTGGAAACACCATATATTTT
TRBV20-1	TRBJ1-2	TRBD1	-	CSAGTLTGDGYTF	TGCAGTGCGGGAACTCTAACAGGGGATGGCTACACCTTC
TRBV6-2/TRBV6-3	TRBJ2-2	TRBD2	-	CASSFAGTSRSGELFF	TGTGCCAGCAGTTTCGCCGGGACTAGTAGGTCCGGGGAGCTGTTTTTT
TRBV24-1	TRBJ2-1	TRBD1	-	CATSDSTGISYNEQFF	TGTGCCACCAGTGATTCGACAGGGATATCCTACAATGAGCAGTTCTTC
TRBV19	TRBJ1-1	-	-	CASSIGVITEAFF	TGTGCCAGTAGTATAGGGGTTATCACTGAAGCTTTCTTT
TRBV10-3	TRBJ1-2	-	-	CAIRPEDYYGYTF	TGTGCCATCAGGCCCGAGGATTACTATGGCTACACCTTC
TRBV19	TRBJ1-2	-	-	CASSIDPAGVGYGYTF	TGTGCCAGTAGTATAGACCCTGCAGGGGTTGGCTATGGCTACACCTTC
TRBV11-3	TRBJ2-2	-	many	CASSLTRNTGELFF	TGTGCCAGCAGCTTGACTCGGAACACCGGGGAGCTGTTTTTT
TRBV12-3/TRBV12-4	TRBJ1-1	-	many	CASSYLNLGQNTEAFF	TGTGCCAGCAGTTACCTAAACCTGGGACAGAACACTGAAGCTTTCTTT
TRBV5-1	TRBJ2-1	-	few	CASSGRAGALPNEQFF	TGCGCCAGCAGCGGCCGGGCGGGGGCATTGCCCAATGAGCAGTTCTTC
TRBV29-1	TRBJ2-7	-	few	CSVDYPTGAGEQYF	TGCAGCGTTGATTACCCCACGGGAGCGGGCGAGCAGTACTTC
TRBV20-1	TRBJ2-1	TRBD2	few	CSAFLAAYNEQFF	TGCAGTGCTTTCCTAGCGGCTTACAATGAGCAGTTCTTC
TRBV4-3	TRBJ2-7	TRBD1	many	CASSQTTGPYEQYF	TGCGCCAGCAGCCAAACGACAGGGCCCTACGAGCAGTACTTC
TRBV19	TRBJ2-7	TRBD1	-	CASSTRTGNYEQYF	TGTGCCAGTAGTACCCGGACAGGGAATTACGAGCAGTACTTC